The source of this T cell receptor beta chain is a study of blood T cell repertoires in COVID-19. Study-wide background: PBMCs, B-cell-depleted T cells, or T cells provided the cDNA or gDNA that made up the material.

Study processing details: Amplification from reference gene primers served as the basis for estimated nucleated cell counts. Measured with immunoSEQ multiplex PCR; TCRdb has only the in-frame clones, and not every one. V, J and clone size are taken as reported in that table, and D and trimming were inferred from the DNA itself. The sample holds 150,000 to 200,000 clones, nearly 90% seen once. This CDR3 has 15 amino acids. The germline V gene has CDR1 LGHDT and CDR2 YNNKEL (reference sequence). V was pared by 4 bases and J by 4 bases, with 16 bases between. The TCR was taken from a man in his sixties with active or convalescent COVID-19. The rearrangement links TRBV3-1 (or the pseudogene TRBV3-2) to TRBJ1-2; D gene ambiguous. The sequenced sample consisted of peripheral blood. The CDR3 here is CASSRGRIDLYGYTF. The DNA for the CDR3 is TGTGCCAGCAGCCGAGGCAGAATAGACCTCTATGGCTACACCTTC.